A selection of T cell receptor beta chains follows, all from one sample in a study of regulatory T cells in long-lasting Graves disease. TCRdb reprocessed the multiplex PCR reads with MiXCR, giving one entry per CDR3 protein. This repertoire shows roughly 520,000 distinct CDR3 sequences, 12% found once; its top ten account for over 7%. These records were also assigned to another study, of T cells in Graves' hyperthyroidism and ophthalmopathy.

The sample was peripheral blood mononuclear cells (PBMCs), taken at new diagnosis, from a patient treated with antithyroid drugs. The source is a woman aged 25 to 39 with Graves disease. CDR3s include the opening cysteine and the closing phenylalanine or tryptophan. A D gene is named only where the DNA matches it firmly. Not every row has a clone size; where given, it reads once, few, many or a size class.

V gene: TRBV20-1
clone size: many
J gene: TRBJ2-5
D gene: TRBD2
CDR3 DNA: TGCAGTGCTAATAGCGGGAGGGTAGAGACCCAGTACTTC
CDR3 protein: CSANSGRVETQYF

V gene: TRBV7-9
clone size: many
J gene: TRBJ1-6
D gene: TRBD1
CDR3 DNA: TGTGCCAGCAGCCTGATACAGGGGAATTCACCCCTCCACTTT
CDR3 protein: CASSLIQGNSPLHF

V gene: TRBV12-3/TRBV12-4
clone size: many
J gene: TRBJ2-2
D gene: TRBD2
CDR3 DNA: TGTGCCAGCAGTTACAGCGGGATAAACGACGGGGAGCTGTTTTTT
CDR3 protein: CASSYSGINDGELFF

V gene: TRBV28
clone size: many
J gene: TRBJ2-7
D gene: TRBD1
CDR3 DNA: TGTGCCAGCAACTCGGGACAGACTACCTACGAGCAGTACTTC
CDR3 protein: CASNSGQTTYEQYF

V gene: TRBV30
clone size: .
J gene: TRBJ2-3
D gene: .
CDR3 DNA: TGTGCCTGGAGTGTAGGTCAGATGGATACGCAGTATTTT
CDR3 protein: CAWSVGQMDTQYF

V gene: TRBV27
clone size: many
J gene: TRBJ2-1
D gene: TRBD2
CDR3 DNA: TGTGCCAGCAGTTTATCGCAAGGCGGACTAGCGGGAGAGGAGCAGTTCTTC
CDR3 protein: CASSLSQGGLAGEEQFF

V gene: TRBV20-1
clone size: many
J gene: TRBJ1-5
D gene: .
CDR3 DNA: TGCAGTGCAACGCTTGGGGTAAACAATCAGCCCCAGCATTTT
CDR3 protein: CSATLGVNNQPQHF

V gene: TRBV18
clone size: many
J gene: TRBJ2-7
D gene: .
CDR3 DNA: TGTGCCAGCTCCGCGACAGGTGAAAAATACTTC
CDR3 protein: CASSATGEKYF

V gene: TRBV12-3/TRBV12-4
clone size: .
J gene: TRBJ2-5
D gene: TRBD1
CDR3 DNA: TGTGCCAGCAGTAGCACCGGGACAGGGAGGGTGACCCAGTACTTC
CDR3 protein: CASSSTGTGRVTQYF

V gene: TRBV2
clone size: many
J gene: TRBJ2-5
D gene: .
CDR3 DNA: TGTGCCAGCAGTCCACAAGACTGGCCCTTGTCGACCCAGTACTTC
CDR3 protein: CASSPQDWPLSTQYF

V gene: TRBV12-3/TRBV12-4
clone size: many
J gene: TRBJ2-1
D gene: .
CDR3 DNA: TGTGCCAGCGGACGAAAAGAAGGGGGACTATACAATGAGCAGTTCTTC
CDR3 protein: CASGRKEGGLYNEQFF

V gene: TRBV10-3
clone size: .
J gene: TRBJ1-6
D gene: .
CDR3 DNA: TGTGCCATCAGTGAGGGTGTCAGTTCACCCCTCCACTTT
CDR3 protein: CAISEGVSSPLHF

V gene: TRBV27
clone size: .
J gene: TRBJ2-1
D gene: TRBD2
CDR3 DNA: TGTGCCAGCGGCGGAGGGAGCCCGCTAGCGGGAGGGCCAAGGAATGAGCAGTTCTTC
CDR3 protein: CASGGGSPLAGGPRNEQFF

V gene: TRBV6-1
clone size: few
J gene: TRBJ1-5
D gene: .
CDR3 DNA: TGTGCCAGCAGTACTCCCGGCAGGAGCTATTCCAATCAGCCCCAGCATTTT
CDR3 protein: CASSTPGRSYSNQPQHF

V gene: TRBV27
clone size: many
J gene: TRBJ2-3
D gene: TRBD1
CDR3 DNA: TGTGCCAGCAGCCCCCGGGACAGGGGCCCAGATACGCAGTATTTT
CDR3 protein: CASSPRDRGPDTQYF

V gene: TRBV9
clone size: .
J gene: TRBJ2-3
D gene: TRBD2
CDR3 DNA: TGTGCCAGCAGCGGCGGGACTAGCACTACGCAGTATTTT
CDR3 protein: CASSGGTSTTQYF

V gene: TRBV20-1
clone size: few
J gene: TRBJ2-1
D gene: .
CDR3 DNA: TGCAGTGCTAGAGGTTCGCTGGCGAGTGAGCAGTTCTTC
CDR3 protein: CSARGSLASEQFF

V gene: TRBV7-3
clone size: .
J gene: TRBJ1-1
D gene: .
CDR3 DNA: TGTGCCAGCAGCTTAAACCCAACGGGGGGGAGGACTGAAGCTTTCTTT
CDR3 protein: CASSLNPTGGRTEAFF

V gene: TRBV12-3/TRBV12-4
clone size: many
J gene: TRBJ1-1
D gene: TRBD1
CDR3 DNA: TGTGCCAGCAGCAAGGGACAGGGAGAGGACACTGAAGCTTTCTTT
CDR3 protein: CASSKGQGEDTEAFF

V gene: TRBV11-3
clone size: many
J gene: TRBJ1-6
D gene: .
CDR3 DNA: TGTGCCAGCAGCTTAGGAATTCAAAACGGCAATTCACCCCTCCACTTT
CDR3 protein: CASSLGIQNGNSPLHF

V gene: TRBV24-1
clone size: .
J gene: TRBJ1-6
D gene: .
CDR3 DNA: TGTGCCACCAGTAAGCAGGCGGGACCCCTCCACTTT
CDR3 protein: CATSKQAGPLHF

V gene: TRBV28
clone size: many
J gene: TRBJ2-1
D gene: TRBD2
CDR3 DNA: TGTGCCAGCAGTTTGTGGGGTAGCGGGATTGGTGAGCAGTTCTTC
CDR3 protein: CASSLWGSGIGEQFF

V gene: TRBV20-1
clone size: many
J gene: TRBJ2-1
D gene: .
CDR3 DNA: TGCAGTGCTTCGGACAGAGGGCCCTACAATGAGCAGTTCTTC
CDR3 protein: CSASDRGPYNEQFF

V gene: TRBV7-9
clone size: few
J gene: TRBJ1-1
D gene: .
CDR3 DNA: TGTGCCAGCAGCGTCCGCACTGAAGCTTTCTTT
CDR3 protein: CASSVRTEAFF

V gene: TRBV5-1
clone size: many
J gene: TRBJ2-5
D gene: .
CDR3 DNA: TGCGCCAGTAGGAAAAGGCCAGGAGGGACCCAGTACTTC
CDR3 protein: CASRKRPGGTQYF

V gene: TRBV18
clone size: many
J gene: TRBJ2-5
D gene: .
CDR3 DNA: TGTGCCAGCTCACCGGGCGGGACAGAGACCCAGTACTTC
CDR3 protein: CASSPGGTETQYF

V gene: TRBV19
clone size: few
J gene: TRBJ2-7
D gene: TRBD2
CDR3 DNA: TGTGCCAGTAAGCGACTAGCGGGAGGGCGATACGAGCAGTACTTC
CDR3 protein: CASKRLAGGRYEQYF

V gene: TRBV7-9
clone size: many
J gene: TRBJ2-3
D gene: .
CDR3 DNA: TGTGCCAGCAGCCTACGGACCCGCACAGATACGCAGTATTTT
CDR3 protein: CASSLRTRTDTQYF

V gene: TRBV11-2
clone size: many
J gene: TRBJ2-1
D gene: .
CDR3 DNA: TGTGCCAGCAGCCCATACCTAGACAACTACAATGAGCAGTTCTTC
CDR3 protein: CASSPYLDNYNEQFF